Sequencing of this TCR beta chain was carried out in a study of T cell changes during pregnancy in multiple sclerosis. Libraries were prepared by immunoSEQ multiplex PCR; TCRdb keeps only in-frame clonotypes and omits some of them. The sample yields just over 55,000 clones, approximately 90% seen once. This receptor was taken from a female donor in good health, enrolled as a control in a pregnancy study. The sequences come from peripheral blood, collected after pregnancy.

The CDR3 here is CASSFSRGPYQPQHF. The CDR3 DNA is TGTGCCAGTAGCTTTTCCAGGGGCCCATATCAGCCCCAGCATTTT. The chain couples TRBV19 to TRBJ1-5; D is possibly TRBD1 (6 bases). With 6 bases removed from V and 5 bases from J, the gap between germline ends came to 17 bases. Germline V lookup: CDR1 LNHDA, CDR2 SQIVND (reference sequence). This CDR3 comprises 15 residues.